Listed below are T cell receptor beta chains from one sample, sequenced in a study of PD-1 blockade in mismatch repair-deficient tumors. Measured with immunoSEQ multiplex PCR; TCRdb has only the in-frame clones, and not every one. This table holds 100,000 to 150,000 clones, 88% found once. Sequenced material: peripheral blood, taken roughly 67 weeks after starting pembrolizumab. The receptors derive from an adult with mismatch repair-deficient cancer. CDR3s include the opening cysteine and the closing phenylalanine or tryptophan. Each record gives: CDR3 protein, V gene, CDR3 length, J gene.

CDR3: CASSEWGEREGYTF; V: TRBV25-1; length: 14; J: TRBJ1-2
CDR3: CASELCDRVTDTQYF; V: TRBV10-1; length: 15; J: TRBJ2-3
CDR3: CASSLEPTGGIDGELFF; V: TRBV27; length: 17; J: TRBJ2-2
CDR3: CASSPSGWNEQFF; V: TRBV11-3; length: 13; J: TRBJ2-1
CDR3: CASSLGQGGHEQFF; V: TRBV5-5; length: 14; J: TRBJ2-1
CDR3: CASSQLQGTNTEAFF; V: TRBV4-3; length: 15; J: TRBJ1-1
CDR3: CASSLASYNEQFF; V: TRBV5-6; length: 13; J: TRBJ2-1
CDR3: CASSQGLAGGRIYEQYF; V: TRBV4-3; length: 17; J: TRBJ2-7
CDR3: CASSLNSYEQYF; V: TRBV7-8; length: 12; J: TRBJ2-7
CDR3: CASRGRDPGQPQHF; V: TRBV19; length: 14; J: TRBJ1-5
CDR3: CASSLYRAQVAEAFF; V: TRBV27; length: 15; J: TRBJ1-1
CDR3: CASSWGTGGVIAYEQYF; V: TRBV5-1; length: 17; J: TRBJ2-7
CDR3: CASRKGGTDSNQPQHF; V: TRBV21-1; length: 16; J: TRBJ1-5
CDR3: CASSQWLGNEQFF; V: TRBV4-3; length: 13; J: TRBJ2-1
CDR3: CASSFRGRSGTDTQYF; V: TRBV11-2; length: 16; J: TRBJ2-3
CDR3: CASSLPRSGYGYTF; V: TRBV28; length: 14; J: TRBJ1-2
CDR3: CASSSQLTGPFETQYF; V: TRBV5-6; length: 16; J: TRBJ2-5
CDR3: CASSSGQGTYGYTF; V: TRBV7-9; length: 14; J: TRBJ1-2
CDR3: CASSLKGQVSYEQYF; V: TRBV13; length: 15; J: TRBJ2-7
CDR3: CASSQVPRGKAFF; V: TRBV4-1; length: 13; J: TRBJ1-1
CDR3: CASSLSVRHTDTQYF; V: TRBV27; length: 15; J: TRBJ2-3
CDR3: CASRRGIARATNEKLFF; V: TRBV19; length: 17; J: TRBJ1-4
CDR3: CASSRGLAGGRPYEQYF; V: TRBV7-8; length: 17; J: TRBJ2-7
CDR3: CASSYSIGEQYF; V: TRBV6-6; length: 12; J: TRBJ2-7
CDR3: CATSARDSSSGANVLTF; V: TRBV15; length: 17; J: TRBJ2-6
CDR3: CASSVGAGEGTDTQYF; V: TRBV9; length: 16; J: TRBJ2-3
CDR3: CASSQVQGHYGYTF; V: TRBV4-3; length: 14; J: TRBJ1-2
CDR3: CATSRDPDVREMGDTQYF; V: TRBV15; length: 18; J: TRBJ2-3
CDR3: CASSPRPGTSGDNEQFF; V: TRBV18; length: 17; J: TRBJ2-1
CDR3: CATSRGTGAYEQYF; V: TRBV15; length: 14; J: TRBJ2-7
CDR3: CASSEVFGESYEQYF; V: TRBV6-1; length: 15; J: TRBJ2-7
CDR3: CASSPSMRYNEKLFF; V: TRBV19; length: 15; J: TRBJ1-4
CDR3: CASSLSPLAFQETQYF; V: TRBV11-2; length: 16; J: TRBJ2-5
CDR3: CASSPQVTAYEQYF; V: TRBV5-1; length: 14; J: TRBJ2-7
CDR3: CASSGGRALDEQFF; V: TRBV9; length: 14; J: TRBJ2-1
CDR3: CASSAGTGGNEQYF; V: TRBV5-1; length: 14; J: TRBJ2-7
CDR3: CASSLAGHTYNEQFF; V: TRBV5-1; length: 15; J: TRBJ2-1
CDR3: CASSLRDRGRDEQYF; V: TRBV11-2; length: 15; J: TRBJ2-7
CDR3: CASAQGTYEQYF; V: TRBV7-9; length: 12; J: TRBJ2-7
CDR3: CASSPSEGRVNEQFF; V: TRBV7-9; length: 15; J: TRBJ2-1
CDR3: CASSMGGAAKNIQYF; V: TRBV19; length: 15; J: TRBJ2-4